This TCR beta chain is drawn from a study of molecular identifiers for immune sequencing clone quantification. Across the whole study: With replicates, the RNA of around 20,000 or 99,000 naive CD8 cells was split five ways and four were sequenced.

To note about this clonotype: Its specificity is not known.

Methods described previously were used for bulk TCR libraries, and listed TCR primers were applied. TCRdb re-derived calls from the PCR reads in MiXCR, one entry per CDR3 protein. Of approximately 550,000 distinct CDR3 sequences listed, 20% to 25% were seen once; the top ten hold around 0.84%. Study-wide results and limits: Jurkat TCR RNA spiked in from one cell reportedly remained identifiable amid roughly 910,000 naive cells.

Sequences were obtained from naive CD8+ T cells from blood, with Jurkat cell RNA spiked in. The subset here: FACS-sorted CD8+CD4-CCR7+CD45RA+ naive T cells. The sequence was obtained from a human donor in good health. Some libraries in this study had Jurkat cell RNA spiked in.

CDR3 DNA: TGTGCCAGCAGTTACTCAATCTCGCGGGGGGTCGGGGCAGATACGCAGTATTTT. Translating it yields CASSYSISRGVGADTQYF. The V gene is TRBV6-5, the J gene TRBJ2-3, with 8 bases that match TRBD2. Germline CDR1 reads MNHEY; CDR2 reads SVGAGI. V dropped 0 bases and J dropped 4; count of bases not matched to a gene: 12. The CDR3 sequence is 18 residues long.